This T cell receptor (beta chain) was obtained from a study of cytomegalovirus exposure and HLA in healthy donors. The protocol was immunoSEQ multiplex PCR, while the TCRdb copy is restricted to in-frame clones and leaves out a portion. The sample has roughly 330,000 clones; roughly nine tenths are singletons. The validation cohort, a group of more than 95 subjects, included the donors and was separate from the roughly 700-subject first cohort. Worth noting for this clone: Its matching antigen is unknown.

Study-level results: A few CMV-associated chains proved CMV antigen-specific in vitro. Most sequenced TCRs were rare (though some public TCRs occurred in many donors). Reports described diagnosis of cytomegalovirus status by the classifier as highly specific and sensitive.

Sequenced input: PBMCs. This clonotype was sampled from a woman under 40 in good health and CMV-seropositive.

The CDR3 coding sequence is TGTGCCAGCAGGGAGGGGCGTGGAAATCAGCCCCAGCATTTT. Its translation is CASREGRGNQPQHF. The chain is built from TRBV6-5 and TRBJ1-5; a weak D match, TRBD1 (5 bases). Looked up from germline, CDR1 is MNHEY and CDR2 is SVGAGI. Trimming left V 6 bases short and J 4 bases short, with 13 bases between. The CDR3 sequence is 14 residues long.